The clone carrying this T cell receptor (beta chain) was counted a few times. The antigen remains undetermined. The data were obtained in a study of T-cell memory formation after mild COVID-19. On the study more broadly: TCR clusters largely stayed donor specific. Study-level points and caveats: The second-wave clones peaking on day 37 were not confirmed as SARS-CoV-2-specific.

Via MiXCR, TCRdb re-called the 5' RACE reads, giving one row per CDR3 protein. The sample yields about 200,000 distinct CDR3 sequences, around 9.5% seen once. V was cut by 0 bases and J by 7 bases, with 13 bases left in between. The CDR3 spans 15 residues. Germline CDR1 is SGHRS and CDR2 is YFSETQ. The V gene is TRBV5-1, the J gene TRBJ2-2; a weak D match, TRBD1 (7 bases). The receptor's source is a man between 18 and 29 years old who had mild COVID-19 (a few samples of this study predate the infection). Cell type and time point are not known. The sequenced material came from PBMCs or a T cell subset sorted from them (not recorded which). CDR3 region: CASSLGQGGNGELFF. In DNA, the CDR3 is TGCGCCAGCAGCTTGGGACAGGGAGGCAACGGGGAGCTGTTTTTT. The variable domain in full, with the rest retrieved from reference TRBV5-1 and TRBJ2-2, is KAGVTQTPRYLIKTRGQQVTLSCSPISGHRSVSWYQQTPGQGLQFLFEYFSETQRNKGNFPGRFSGRQFSNSRSEMNVSTLELGDSALYLCASSLGQGGNGELFFGEGSRLTVL.